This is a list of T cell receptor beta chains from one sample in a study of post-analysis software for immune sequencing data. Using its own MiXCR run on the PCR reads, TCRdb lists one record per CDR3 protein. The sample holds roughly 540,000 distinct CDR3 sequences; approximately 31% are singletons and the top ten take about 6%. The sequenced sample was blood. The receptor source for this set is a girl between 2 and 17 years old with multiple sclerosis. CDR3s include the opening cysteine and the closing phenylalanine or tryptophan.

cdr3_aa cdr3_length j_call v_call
CSAREPYGYTF 11 TRBJ1-2 TRBV20-1
CSVEDRQGENNEQFF 15 TRBJ2-1 TRBV29-1
CAISGQVGEKLFF 13 TRBJ1-4 TRBV10-3
CASSSPFTGSYEEQYF 16 . TRBV28
CASSPEWGGQETQYF 15 TRBJ2-5 TRBV7-9
CAISDSTKGGPNTEAFF 17 TRBJ1-1 TRBV10-3
CAIAGQGSYEQYF 13 TRBJ2-7 TRBV10-3
CASSLVRDPPGYTF 14 TRBJ1-2 TRBV11-2
CATGRDRDRGYGYTF 15 TRBJ1-2 TRBV15
CSVLTGGYGYTF 12 TRBJ1-2 TRBV29-1
CASSEGAVDYNEQFF 15 TRBJ2-1 TRBV9
CASSETRFHEQYF 13 TRBJ2-7 TRBV7-2
CASKGGGWTDTQYF 14 TRBJ2-3 TRBV2
CASSPGIRSNQPQHF 15 TRBJ1-5 TRBV12-3/TRBV12-4
CASSFNPLETQYF 13 TRBJ2-5 TRBV5-1
CASSLAARGSDYGYTF 16 TRBJ1-2 TRBV7-8
CSARDRGYGYTF 12 TRBJ1-2 TRBV20-1
CASSLTLTGGNENTEAFF 18 TRBJ1-1 TRBV5-1
CATSGGTPFREQYF 14 TRBJ2-5 TRBV15
CAITGSETRNYGYTF 15 TRBJ1-2 TRBV10-3